Below, 6 T cell receptor beta chains from the same sample are listed, as sequenced in a study of T-cell reconstitution after alpha-beta-depleted transplantation in children. As it was prepared, the TCRbeta library received unique molecular identifiers. TCRdb re-called the PCR reads through MiXCR, storing one row per CDR3 protein. The repertoire holds hundreds of thousands of distinct CDR3 sequences, with about 12% as singletons. Sequenced material: PBMCs, taken before TCRalphabeta/CD19-depleted stem cell transplant. The receptors derive from a girl aged 2 to 10 with congenital amegakaryocytic thrombocytopenia, due to receive a stem cell transplant.

This chain joins TRBV29-1 and TRBJ1-3, with no clear D. This CDR3 has 14 residues. V lost 2 bases, J lost 2 bases, and 10 bases lay in between. CDR1 is SQVTM, CDR2 ANQGSEA, per germline. CDR3 DNA sequence: TGCAGCGTTGAATCGGGTCCCCCTGGAAACACCATATATTTT. It codes for CSVESGPPGNTIYF.

This clonotype was detected many times. The chain uses TRBV10-3 and TRBJ2-7; D gene uncertain. Trimming left V 3 bases short and J 1 base short, with 4 bases between. There are 12 residues in the CDR3. CDR1 and CDR2 from the germline V gene are ENHRY and SYGVKD. In DNA, the CDR3 is TGTGCCATCAGTGATACGTCCTACGAGCAGTACTTC. Its translation is CAISDTSYEQYF.

The sample holds many counts of this clonotype. This chain joins TRBV9 and TRBJ1-6, with unresolved D. The CDR3 runs 17 residues. Per the germline V gene, CDR1 is SGDLS and CDR2 is YYNGEE. V was shortened by 0 bases and J by 5 bases, with 15 bases between the two germline ends. The CDR3 DNA follows: TGTGCCAGCAGCGTAGTCGGACGGAAGGCGCATAATTCACCCCTCCACTTT. This gives the protein CASSVVGRKAHNSPLHF.

V gene TRBV30 combines with J gene TRBJ2-1; perhaps TRBD2 as D (5 bases). CDR1 and CDR2 from the germline V gene are GTSNPN and SVGIG (reference sequence). The CDR3 runs to 14 residues. The V gene lost 3 bases and the J gene lost 5 bases, with 14 bases spanning the gap. CDR3 residues: CAWSALRANNEQFF. The CDR3 DNA follows: TGTGCCTGGAGCGCTTTGAGGGCTAACAATGAGCAGTTCTTC.

V and J are TRBV9 and TRBJ2-1; 9 nucleotides match TRBD2. Germline CDR1 and CDR2: SGDLS and YYNGEE. The CDR3 is made up of 16 amino acids. The ends lost 2 bases at V and 4 bases at J; junction bases unmatched: 7. CDR3 in amino acids: CASSVGGRAGYNEQFF. The CDR3 nucleotides read TGTGCCAGCAGCGTCGGCGGGAGGGCCGGATACAATGAGCAGTTCTTC.

This sequence joins TRBV5-1 and TRBJ2-2, with TRBD2 matching over 7 bases. V was pared by 1 base and J by 5 bases, with 5 bases of the junction left unmatched. The CDR3 sequence is 15 residues long. Germline CDR1 and CDR2: SGHRS and YFSETQ. The CDR3 DNA sequence: TGCGCCAGCAGCTTGACTAGCGAGCCGACCGGGGAGCTGTTTTTT. The encoded protein is CASSLTSEPTGELFF.